This T cell receptor beta chain was recorded in a study of early T cells in non-severe SARS-CoV-2 infection (dated by TCRdb to the early 2020s). For context, the study as a whole: Because TCR sequencing was done on bulk RNA from unsorted whole blood, the alpha and beta chains could not be paired. On the study overall, not on this receptor specifically: Matching against VDJdb was skewed toward anti-spike CD8 responses, likely underestimated virus-specific expansions, and missed private and CD4 specificities.

The germline V and J ends show losses of 0 bases and 5 bases respectively, and no gene match explains 9 bases of the junction. Counted from cysteine to phenylalanine, this CDR3 has 17 amino acids. CDR3 DNA only is kept here, 51 bases in frame from base 1. As encoded in the germline V gene (reference sequence), CDR1 is SEHNR while CDR2 is FQNEAQ. Preparation of the library involved 5' RACE. Sequencing was performed on a NextSeq 500. The TCR library protocol attached unique molecular identifiers to individual cDNA molecules to correct for sequencing error and PCR bias. TCR alpha and beta chains were both sequenced, and the abundances of alpha and beta sequences in each sample were closely correlated with each other. Concerning the study's data processing: Decombinator V4 was used to perform V gene, J gene and CDR3 annotation of TCR sequences. Expanded TCRs were defined as changing significantly between any two time points under a Poisson model with p below 0.0001. TCR abundances were normalised to the total number of TCRs sequenced per sample and expressed as counts per million. MAIT TCRs were defined by TRAV1-2 paired with TRAJ12, TRAJ20 or TRAJ33, and iNKT TCRs by TRAV10 paired with TRAJ18. VDJdb, accessed 1 November 2021, was searched for CMV, EBV and SARS-CoV-2 annotated TCRs, excluding TCRs annotated for multiple antigens. In TCRdb, the public reads were trimmed at Q25 with fastp and aligned with MiXCR, with productive beta chains retained. For every CDR3 protein sequence, its rows merge into one entry that carries the most common genes and DNA. None of the V and J calls come from the authors' own analysis; TCRdb made them. The sample yields 60,000 to 75,000 distinct CDR3 sequences; roughly 10% were counted once. Roughly 6.8% of the sample is held by the ten biggest clonotypes.

Set within a cohort of healthcare workers in London, UK, this nested case-control study involved weekly PCR testing of nasopharyngeal swabs along with blood sampling. Healthcare workers were recruited during the week of the UK lockdown, between 23 and 31 March 2020, and followed weekly for up to roughly 15 weeks. As to this clonotype: This receptor's antigen is unknown. No much larger clone exists at a distance of one base, and base qualities are not known.

The receptor was derived from an adult who was a healthcare worker with PCR-confirmed SARS-CoV-2 infection or an uninfected control (not recorded which). In this chain, TRBV7-9 is recombined with TRBJ2-3, and 9 junctional nucleotides match TRBD1. Sample: whole blood. CDR3 sequence: CASSLAMKGTGLDTQYF. In nucleotides, the sequence is TGTGCCAGCAGCTTAGCGATGAAGGGGACAGGGTTAGATACGCAGTATTTT. The full variable domain, with segments outside the CDR3 supplied by the reference TRBV7-9 and TRBJ2-3 proteins, appears as DTGVSQNPRHKITKRGQNVTFRCDPISEHNRLYWYRQTLGQGPEFLTYFQNEAQLEKSRLLSDRFSAERPKGSFSTLEIQRTEQGDSAMYLCASSLAMKGTGLDTQYFGPGTRLTVL.